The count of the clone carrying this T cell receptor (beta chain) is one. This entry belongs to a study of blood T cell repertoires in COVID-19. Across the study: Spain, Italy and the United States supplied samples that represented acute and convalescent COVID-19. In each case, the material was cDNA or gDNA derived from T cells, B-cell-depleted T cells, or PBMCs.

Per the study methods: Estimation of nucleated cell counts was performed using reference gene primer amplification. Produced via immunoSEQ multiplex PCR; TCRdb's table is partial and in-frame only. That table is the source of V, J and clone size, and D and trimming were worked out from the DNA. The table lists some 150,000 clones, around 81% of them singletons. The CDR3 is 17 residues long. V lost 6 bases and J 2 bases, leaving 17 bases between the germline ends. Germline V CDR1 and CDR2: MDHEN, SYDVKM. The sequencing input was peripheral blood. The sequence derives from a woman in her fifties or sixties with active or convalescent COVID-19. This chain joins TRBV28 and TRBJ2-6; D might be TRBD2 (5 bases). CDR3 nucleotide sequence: TGTGCCAGCAGCCGGGATTCTCGGAAGCCTGGGGCCAACGTCCTGACTTTC. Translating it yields CASSRDSRKPGANVLTF.